What follows is one TCR beta chain and its context. What it recognizes is unknown. The entry originates in a study of cytomegalovirus exposure and HLA in healthy donors. Study-level points and caveats: The study designated fewer than 200 TCR beta chains cytomegalovirus-associated. Immune exposure information available was restricted to CMV serostatus.

Amplification used 60 Vbeta primers and 13 Jbeta primers. Authors' processing steps: The count from a later analysis was 65 million to 90 million unique TCR beta chains, some 10 million of them shared. Produced via immunoSEQ multiplex PCR; TCRdb's table is partial and in-frame only. V and J calls plus clone size are reproduced from that table; the DNA served to infer D and trimming. Here the sample spans fewer than 200,000 clones, less than 80% being singletons. The sample consisted of PBMCs. The clonotype originates from a female donor in good health and CMV-seronegative.

CDR3 in amino acids: CASSLPHTYIDMQGLVGAFF. The CDR3 DNA sequence: TGTGCCAGCAGTTTACCCCACACCTACATAGACATGCAGGGACTGGTGGGAGCTTTCTTT. The chain carries TRBV28 and TRBJ1-1, with D perhaps matching TRBD1 (5 bases). Deletions cut 2 bases from V and 10 bases from J, with 35 bases between. The CDR3 consists of 20 residues. Germline values: CDR1 MDHEN, CDR2 SYDVKM.